This TCR beta chain was sequenced for a study of shared clonotypes between healthy human individuals. Terminally differentiated effector memory CD45RA+ cells were left out of the naive CD8 fraction, which was CD45RO-negative and positively selected for CCR7. Germline CDR1 SGHVS, CDR2 FQNEAQ. This CDR3 contains 16 residues. V was cut by 7 bases and J by 0 bases, with 13 bases left in between. Only in-frame clones appear in the TCRdb table, and some are missing; sequencing was by immunoSEQ multiplex PCR. The sample has under 2,000,000 clones, about 94% seen once. This sequence was found in a man in his late teens or twenties in good health. Sequenced material: naive CD8+ T cells sorted from blood. The chain uses TRBV7-8 and TRBJ1-6, with a tentative D call TRBD1 (5 bases). CDR3 sequence reads: CASTPTGFSYNSPLHF. CDR3 DNA sequence: TGTGCCAGCACGCCAACAGGATTCTCCTATAATTCACCCCTCCACTTT.